The 5 T cell receptor beta chains given below trace back to one sample, sequenced in a study of blood T cells in healthy people across ages. A second roughly 7 to 12 cycle PCR used barcoded and J-beta primers. From the 5' RACE reads, TCRdb called clonotypes with MiXCR, one entry per CDR3 protein. The profile shows about 380,000 distinct CDR3 sequences, about half of them singletons. Sequenced sample: blood. These TCRs come from a man aged 60 to 75 in good health.

The chain carries TRBV7-2 and TRBJ2-4; the D gene could be TRBD1 or TRBD2 (5 bases each). The DNA matches TRBJ2-7 better at its end, which makes the J call doubtful. This CDR3 is built from 15 residues. Germline assignment: CDR1 SGHTA and CDR2 FQGNSA. The CDR3 coding sequence is TGTGCCAGCAGCCTGACCGGGACGGCTTTTTACGAGCAGTACTTC. It yields the protein CASSLTGTAFYEQYF.

V gene TRBV5-1 combines with J gene TRBJ2-6, with 7 bases matching TRBD1. Germline-derived CDR1 and CDR2 are SGHRS and YFSETQ. Unmatched junction bases numbered 5, after V lost 4 bases and J lost 4 bases. CDR3 length: 15 residues. The CDR3 coding sequence is TGCGCCAGCAGCGTTACAGGGGAGGGGGCCAACGTCCTGACTTTC. Protein product: CASSVTGEGANVLTF.

The chain combines TRBV2 with TRBJ2-6; perhaps TRBD2 as D (6 bases). The V end was cut by 7 bases, the J end by 0 bases, with 19 bases between. The CDR3 has 18 amino acids. The germline V gene has CDR1 SNHLY and CDR2 FYNNEI. CDR3 loop: CASTTALGGYSGANVLTF. The DNA of the CDR3 is TGTGCCAGCACCACGGCCCTGGGGGGATACTCTGGGGCCAACGTCCTGACTTTC. Complete variable domain (other parts from reference TRBV2 and TRBJ2-6): EPEVTQTPSHQVTQMGQEVILRCVPISNHLYFYWYRQILGQKVEFLVSFYNNEISEKSEIFDDQFSVERPDGSNFTLKIRSTKLEDSAMYFCASTTALGGYSGANVLTFGAGSRLTVL.

As regards this clonotype: Possible read error: a much larger clone is one base away. This rearrangement joins TRBV2 to TRBJ2-7, with D perhaps TRBD1 or TRBD2 (5 bases each). The J call is uncertain, as TRBJ2-5 better fits the DNA end. The CDR3 covers 15 residues. Germline values: CDR1 SNHLY, CDR2 FYNNEI. In DNA form, the CDR3 reads TGTGCCAGCAGTGAAGTACGGCGAGGGGAAGAGACCCAGTACTTC. It encodes CASSEVRRGEETQYF.

The chain employs TRBV10-3 and TRBJ2-7; 8 bases align to TRBD1. CDR1 ENHRY and CDR2 SYGVKD come from the germline V gene. The CDR3 contains 14 residues. V gave up 3 bases and J gave up 0 bases; unmatched junction bases: 1. CDR3 region: CAISEQGGSYEQYF. The DNA of the CDR3 is TGTGCCATCAGTGAACAGGGGGGCTCCTACGAGCAGTACTTC.